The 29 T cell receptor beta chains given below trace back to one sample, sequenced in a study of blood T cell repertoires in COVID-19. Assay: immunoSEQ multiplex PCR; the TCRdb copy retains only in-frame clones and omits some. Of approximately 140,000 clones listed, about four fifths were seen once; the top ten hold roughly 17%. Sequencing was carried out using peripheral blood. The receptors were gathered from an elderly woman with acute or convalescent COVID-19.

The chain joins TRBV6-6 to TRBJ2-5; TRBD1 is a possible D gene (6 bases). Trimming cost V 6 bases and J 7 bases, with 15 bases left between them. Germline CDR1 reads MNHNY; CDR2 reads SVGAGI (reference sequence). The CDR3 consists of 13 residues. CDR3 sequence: CASRGDTPSTQYF. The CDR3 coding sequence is TGTGCCAGCAGAGGGGACACCCCATCGACCCAGTACTTC.

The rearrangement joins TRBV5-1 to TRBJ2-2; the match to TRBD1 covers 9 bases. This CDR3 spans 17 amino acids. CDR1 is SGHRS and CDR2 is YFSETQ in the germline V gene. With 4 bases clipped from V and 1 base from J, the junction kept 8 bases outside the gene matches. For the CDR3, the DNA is TGCGCCAGCAGCCGACTTGTGGGACAGGGGAACACCGGGGAGCTGTTTTTT. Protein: CASSRLVGQGNTGELFF.

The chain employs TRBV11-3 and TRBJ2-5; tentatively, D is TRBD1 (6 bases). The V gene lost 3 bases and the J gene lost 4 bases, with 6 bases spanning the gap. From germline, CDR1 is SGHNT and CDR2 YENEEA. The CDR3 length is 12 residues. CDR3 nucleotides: TGTGCCAGCAGCTTCAGGGGAGAGACCCAGTACTTC. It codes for CASSFRGETQYF.

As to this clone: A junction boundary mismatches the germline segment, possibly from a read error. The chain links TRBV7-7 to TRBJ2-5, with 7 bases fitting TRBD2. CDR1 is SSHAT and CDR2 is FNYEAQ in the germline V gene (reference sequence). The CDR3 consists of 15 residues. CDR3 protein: CASSPGGTQFGTQYF. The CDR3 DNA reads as TGTGCTAGCAGCCCCGGGGGGACTCAATTTGGGACCCAGTACTTC.

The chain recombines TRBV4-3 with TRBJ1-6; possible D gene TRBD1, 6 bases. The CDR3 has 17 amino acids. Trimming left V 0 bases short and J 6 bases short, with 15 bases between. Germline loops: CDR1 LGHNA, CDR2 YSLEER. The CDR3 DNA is TGCGCCAGCAGCCAAGATGCGGGGGGCGCGTCTAATTCACCCCTCCACTTT. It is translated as CASSQDAGGASNSPLHF.

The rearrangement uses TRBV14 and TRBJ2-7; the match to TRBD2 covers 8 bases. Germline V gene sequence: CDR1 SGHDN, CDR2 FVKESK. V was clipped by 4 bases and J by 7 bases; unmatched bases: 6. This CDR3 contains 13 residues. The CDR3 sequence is CASSLHSGGEQYF. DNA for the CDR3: TGTGCCAGCAGCCTTCACTCGGGGGGGGAGCAGTACTTC.

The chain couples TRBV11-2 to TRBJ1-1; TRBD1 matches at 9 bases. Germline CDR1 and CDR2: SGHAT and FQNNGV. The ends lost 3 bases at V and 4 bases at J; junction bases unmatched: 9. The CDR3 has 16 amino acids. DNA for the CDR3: TGTGCCAGCAGCTTCCTCCCCGGGACAGGGAGCACTGAAGCTTTCTTT. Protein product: CASSFLPGTGSTEAFF.

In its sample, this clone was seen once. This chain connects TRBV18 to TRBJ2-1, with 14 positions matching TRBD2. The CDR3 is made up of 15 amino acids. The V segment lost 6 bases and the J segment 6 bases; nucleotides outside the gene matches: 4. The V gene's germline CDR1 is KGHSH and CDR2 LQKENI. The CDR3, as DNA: TGTGCCAGCTCCCCCGGGACTAGCGGGAGCAATGAGCAGTTCTTC. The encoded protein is CASSPGTSGSNEQFF.

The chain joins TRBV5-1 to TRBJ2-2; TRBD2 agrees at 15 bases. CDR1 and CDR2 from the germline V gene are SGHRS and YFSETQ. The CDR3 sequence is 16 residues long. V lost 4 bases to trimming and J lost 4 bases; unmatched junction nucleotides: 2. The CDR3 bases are TGCGCCAGCAGCCCGGGACTAGCGGGAGGCACCGGGGAGCTGTTTTTT. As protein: CASSPGLAGGTGELFF. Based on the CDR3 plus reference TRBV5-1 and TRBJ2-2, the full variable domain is KAGVTQTPRYLIKTRGQQVTLSCSPISGHRSVSWYQQTPGQGLQFLFEYFSETQRNKGNFPGRFSGRQFSNSRSEMNVSTLELGDSALYLCASSPGLAGGTGELFFGEGSRLTVL.

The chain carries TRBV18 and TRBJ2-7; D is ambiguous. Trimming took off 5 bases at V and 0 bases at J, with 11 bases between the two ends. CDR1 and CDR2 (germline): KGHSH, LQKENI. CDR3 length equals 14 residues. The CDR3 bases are TGTGCCAGCTCAACCGCTGGCTTCTCCTACGAGCAGTACTTC. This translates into CASSTAGFSYEQYF.

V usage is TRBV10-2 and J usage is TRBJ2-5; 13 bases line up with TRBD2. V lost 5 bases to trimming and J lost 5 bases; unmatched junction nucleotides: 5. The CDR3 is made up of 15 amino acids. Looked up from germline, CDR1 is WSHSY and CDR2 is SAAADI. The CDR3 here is CASSRTSGGAETQYF. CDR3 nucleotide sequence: TGCGCCAGCAGTCGTACTAGCGGGGGGGCTGAGACCCAGTACTTC.

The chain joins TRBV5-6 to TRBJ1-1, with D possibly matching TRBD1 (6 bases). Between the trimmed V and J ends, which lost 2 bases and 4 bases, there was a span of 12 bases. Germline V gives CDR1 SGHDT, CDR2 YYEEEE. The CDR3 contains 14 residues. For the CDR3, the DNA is TGTGCCAGCAGCTTACAGGGTAGATCCACTGAAGCTTTCTTT. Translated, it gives CASSLQGRSTEAFF.

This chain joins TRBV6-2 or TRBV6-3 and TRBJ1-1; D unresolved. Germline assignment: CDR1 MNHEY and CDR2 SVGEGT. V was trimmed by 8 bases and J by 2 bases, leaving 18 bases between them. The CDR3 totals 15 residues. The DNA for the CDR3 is TGTGCCAGCCGCCCCTGGGAGGGCGGTAACACTGAAGCTTTCTTT. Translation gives CASRPWEGGNTEAFF.

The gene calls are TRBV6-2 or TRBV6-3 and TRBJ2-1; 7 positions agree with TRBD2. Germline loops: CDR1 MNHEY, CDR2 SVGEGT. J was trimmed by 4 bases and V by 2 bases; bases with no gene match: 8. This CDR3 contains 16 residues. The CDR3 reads CASSYILAVSYNEQFF. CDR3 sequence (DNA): TGTGCCAGCAGTTACATCCTAGCGGTATCATACAATGAGCAGTTCTTC.

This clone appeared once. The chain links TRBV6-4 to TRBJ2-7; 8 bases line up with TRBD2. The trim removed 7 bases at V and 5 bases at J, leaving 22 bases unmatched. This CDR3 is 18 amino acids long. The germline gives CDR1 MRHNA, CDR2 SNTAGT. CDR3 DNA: TGTGCCAGCATCCGCCCACTCGGTCCGGGAGGGCCCTTCGACGAGCAGTACTTC. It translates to CASIRPLGPGGPFDEQYF.

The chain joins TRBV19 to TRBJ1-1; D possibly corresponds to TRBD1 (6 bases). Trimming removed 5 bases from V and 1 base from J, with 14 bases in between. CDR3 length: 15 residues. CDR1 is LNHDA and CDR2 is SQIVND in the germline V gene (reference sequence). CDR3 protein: CASSSYRVGNTEAFF. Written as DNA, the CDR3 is TGTGCCAGTAGTTCTTACAGGGTCGGGAACACTGAAGCTTTCTTT.

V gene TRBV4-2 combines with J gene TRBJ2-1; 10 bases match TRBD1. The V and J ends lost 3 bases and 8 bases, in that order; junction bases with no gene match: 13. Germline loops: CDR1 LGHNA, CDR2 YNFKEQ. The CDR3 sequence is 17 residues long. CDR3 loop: CASSHLTPGQGMDEQFF. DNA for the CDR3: TGTGCCAGCAGCCATCTCACCCCGGGACAGGGGATGGATGAGCAGTTCTTC.

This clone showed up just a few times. The CDR3 coding sequence is TGTGCCCTCGGGGACAGATTAAATGAAAAACTGTTTTTT. Amino acid sequence: CALGDRLNEKLFF. The rearrangement joins TRBV30 to TRBJ1-4; 7 bases align to TRBD1. The V segment lost 8 bases and the J segment 5 bases; nucleotides outside the gene matches: 8. CDR1 GTSNPN and CDR2 SVGIG come from the germline V gene (reference sequence). The CDR3 is 13 residues long.

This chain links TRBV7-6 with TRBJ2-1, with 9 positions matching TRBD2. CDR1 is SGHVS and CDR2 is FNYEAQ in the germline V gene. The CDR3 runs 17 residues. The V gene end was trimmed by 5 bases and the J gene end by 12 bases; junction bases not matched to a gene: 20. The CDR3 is CASSPAGGGGAWVVQFF. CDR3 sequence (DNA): TGTGCCAGCAGCCCCGCGGGGGGCGGGGGGGCCTGGGTTGTGCAGTTCTTC.

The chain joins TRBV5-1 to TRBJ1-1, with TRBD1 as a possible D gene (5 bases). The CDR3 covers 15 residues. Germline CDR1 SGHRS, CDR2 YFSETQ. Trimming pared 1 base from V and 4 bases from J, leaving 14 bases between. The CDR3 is CASSLMVREATEAFF. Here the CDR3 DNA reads TGCGCCAGCAGCTTGATGGTCAGGGAGGCCACTGAAGCTTTCTTT.

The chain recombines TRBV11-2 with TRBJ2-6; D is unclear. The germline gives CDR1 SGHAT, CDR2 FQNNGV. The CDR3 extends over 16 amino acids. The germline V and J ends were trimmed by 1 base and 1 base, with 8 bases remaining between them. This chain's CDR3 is CASSLVSRSGANVLTF. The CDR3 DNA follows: TGTGCCAGCAGCTTAGTGTCCAGGTCTGGGGCCAACGTCCTGACTTTC.

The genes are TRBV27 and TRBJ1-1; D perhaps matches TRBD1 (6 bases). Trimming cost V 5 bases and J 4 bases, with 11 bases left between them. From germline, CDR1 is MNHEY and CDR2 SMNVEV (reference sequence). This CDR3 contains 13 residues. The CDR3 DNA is TGTGCCAGCAGTAATACAGGGTTCACTGAAGCTTTCTTT. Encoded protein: CASSNTGFTEAFF.

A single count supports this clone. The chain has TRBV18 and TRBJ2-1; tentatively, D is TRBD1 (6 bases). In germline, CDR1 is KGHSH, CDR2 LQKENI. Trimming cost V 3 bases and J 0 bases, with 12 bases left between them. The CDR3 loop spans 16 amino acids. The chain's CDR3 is CASSPKGVSSYNEQFF. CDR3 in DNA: TGTGCCAGCTCACCTAAGGGGGTCAGCTCCTACAATGAGCAGTTCTTC.

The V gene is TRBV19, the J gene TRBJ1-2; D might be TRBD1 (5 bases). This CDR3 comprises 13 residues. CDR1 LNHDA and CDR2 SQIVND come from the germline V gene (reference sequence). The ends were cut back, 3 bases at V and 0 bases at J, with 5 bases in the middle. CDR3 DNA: TGTGCCAGTAGTATGGGGCCTAACTATGGCTACACCTTC. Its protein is CASSMGPNYGYTF.

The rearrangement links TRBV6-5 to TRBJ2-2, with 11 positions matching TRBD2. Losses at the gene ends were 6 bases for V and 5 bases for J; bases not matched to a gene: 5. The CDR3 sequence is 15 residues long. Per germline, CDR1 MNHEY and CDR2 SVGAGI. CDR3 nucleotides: TGTGCCAGCAGACCAGGACTAGCGGGTACCGGGGAGCTGTTTTTT. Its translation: CASRPGLAGTGELFF.

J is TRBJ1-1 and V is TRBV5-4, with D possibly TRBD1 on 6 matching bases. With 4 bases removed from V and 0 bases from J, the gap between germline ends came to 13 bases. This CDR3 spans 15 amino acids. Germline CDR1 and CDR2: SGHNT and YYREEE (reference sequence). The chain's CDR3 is CASSPGTPMNTEAFF. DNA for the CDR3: TGTGCCAGCAGCCCCGGGACACCCATGAACACTGAAGCTTTCTTT. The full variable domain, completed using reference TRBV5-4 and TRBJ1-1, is ETGVTQSPTHLIKTRGQQVTLRCSSQSGHNTVSWYQQALGQGPQFIFQYYREEENGRGNFPPRFSGLQFPNYSSELNVNALELDDSALYLCASSPGTPMNTEAFFGQGTRLTVV.

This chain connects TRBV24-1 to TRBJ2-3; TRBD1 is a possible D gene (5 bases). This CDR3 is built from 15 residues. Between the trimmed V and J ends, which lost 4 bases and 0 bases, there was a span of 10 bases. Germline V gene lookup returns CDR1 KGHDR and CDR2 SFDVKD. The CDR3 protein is CATSEHQGSTDTQYF. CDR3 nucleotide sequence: TGTGCCACCAGTGAGCACCAGGGAAGCACAGATACGCAGTATTTT.

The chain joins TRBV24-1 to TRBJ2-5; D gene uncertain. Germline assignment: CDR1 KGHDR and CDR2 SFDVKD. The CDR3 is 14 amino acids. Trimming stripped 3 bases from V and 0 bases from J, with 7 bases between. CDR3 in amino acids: CATSDVTDQETQYF. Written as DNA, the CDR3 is TGTGCCACCAGTGATGTAACAGACCAAGAGACCCAGTACTTC.

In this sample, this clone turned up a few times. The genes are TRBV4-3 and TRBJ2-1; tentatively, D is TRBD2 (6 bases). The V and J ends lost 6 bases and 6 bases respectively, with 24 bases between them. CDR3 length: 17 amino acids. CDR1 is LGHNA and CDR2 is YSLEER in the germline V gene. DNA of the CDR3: TGCGCCAGCAGACCCGCCGCCGGGACTTCTGGGACCAATGAGCAGTTCTTC. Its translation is CASRPAAGTSGTNEQFF.